Shown below are 3 T cell receptor beta chains from a single sample sequenced in a study of breast tumors, draining lymph nodes, adjacent tissues. TCRdb reprocessed the multiplex PCR reads via MiXCR and lists one record per CDR3 protein. The sample lists 150,000 to 200,000 distinct CDR3 sequences, roughly a third occurring once. Axillary draining lymph nodes of breast cancer patients supplied the node samples. Sample: axillary lymph node tissue. Receptors were obtained from a female donor with breast cancer. Some clones in this sample may be carry-over from other donors' samples.

This clonotype was found a few times. A much larger clone sits a single nucleotide away, making a read error possible. The chain is built from TRBV14 and TRBJ2-2, with 9 bases lining up with TRBD2. After removal of 8 bases from V and 6 bases from J, the junction contained 10 bases not matched to a gene. The CDR3 is 15 residues long. Per the germline V gene, CDR1 is SGHDN and CDR2 is FVKESK. Here the CDR3 DNA reads TGTGCCAGCGGCCTGGTGCGGGGGGGCTCCGGGGAGCTGTTTTTT. It specifies CASGLVRGGSGELFF.

This clonotype was counted at least ten times. This chain uses TRBV29-1 with TRBJ2-3; 10 bases map to TRBD2. Trimming at V came to 3 bases and at J to 4 bases, leaving 7 bases not matched to a gene. The length of the CDR3 is 15 residues. The germline V gene encodes CDR1 SQVTM and CDR2 ANQGSEA. The DNA for the CDR3 is TGCAGCGTTGACCCTAGCGGGGGACGTGCAGATACGCAGTATTTT. Its translation: CSVDPSGGRADTQYF.

The chain is built from TRBV7-9 and TRBJ2-2; D may be TRBD2 (5 bases). The germline V and J ends were trimmed by 4 bases and 2 bases, with 14 bases remaining between them. Germline V gene sequence: CDR1 SEHNR, CDR2 FQNEAQ (reference sequence). There are 16 residues in the CDR3. CDR3 nucleotide sequence: TGTGCCAGCAGCTCCCTGGACGGGGTAAACACCGGGGAGCTGTTTTTT. Residues: CASSSLDGVNTGELFF.